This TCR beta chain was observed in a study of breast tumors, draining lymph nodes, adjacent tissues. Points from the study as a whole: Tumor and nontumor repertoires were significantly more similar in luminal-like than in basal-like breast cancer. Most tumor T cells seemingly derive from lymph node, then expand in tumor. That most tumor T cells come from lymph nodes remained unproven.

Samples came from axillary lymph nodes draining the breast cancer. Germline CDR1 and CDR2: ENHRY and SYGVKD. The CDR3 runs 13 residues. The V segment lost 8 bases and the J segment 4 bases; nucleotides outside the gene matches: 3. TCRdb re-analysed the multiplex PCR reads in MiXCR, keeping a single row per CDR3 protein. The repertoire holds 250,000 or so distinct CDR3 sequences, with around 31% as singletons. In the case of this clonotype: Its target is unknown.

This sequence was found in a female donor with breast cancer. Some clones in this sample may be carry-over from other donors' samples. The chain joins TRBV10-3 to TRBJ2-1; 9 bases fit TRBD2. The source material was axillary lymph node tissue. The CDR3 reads CAIGSGRYNEQFF. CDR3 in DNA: TGTGCCATCGGTAGCGGGAGATACAATGAGCAGTTCTTC.